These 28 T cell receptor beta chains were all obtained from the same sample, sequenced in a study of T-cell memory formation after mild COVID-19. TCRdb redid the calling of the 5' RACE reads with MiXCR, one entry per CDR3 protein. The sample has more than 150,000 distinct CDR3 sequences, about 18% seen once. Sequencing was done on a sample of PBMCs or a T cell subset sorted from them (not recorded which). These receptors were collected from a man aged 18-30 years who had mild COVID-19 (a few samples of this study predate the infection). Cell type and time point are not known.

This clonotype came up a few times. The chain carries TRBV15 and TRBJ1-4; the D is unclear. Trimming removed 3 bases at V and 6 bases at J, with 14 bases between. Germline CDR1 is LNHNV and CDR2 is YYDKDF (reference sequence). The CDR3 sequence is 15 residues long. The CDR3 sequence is CATSSLTGGDEKLFF. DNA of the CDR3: TGTGCCACCAGCAGCCTGACCGGTGGTGATGAAAAACTGTTTTTT.

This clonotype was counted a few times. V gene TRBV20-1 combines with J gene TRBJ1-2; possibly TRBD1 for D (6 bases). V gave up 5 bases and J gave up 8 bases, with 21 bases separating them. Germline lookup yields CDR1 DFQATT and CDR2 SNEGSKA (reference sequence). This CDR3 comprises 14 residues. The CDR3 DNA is TGCAGTGCTCGCCCCCGTGACAGGTTGGACGGCTACACCTTC. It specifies CSARPRDRLDGYTF.

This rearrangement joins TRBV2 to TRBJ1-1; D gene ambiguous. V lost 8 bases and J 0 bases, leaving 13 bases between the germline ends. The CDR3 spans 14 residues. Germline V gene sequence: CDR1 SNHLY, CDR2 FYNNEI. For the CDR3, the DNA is TGTGCCAGCCAAGAGAACTCGATGAACACTGAAGCTTTCTTT. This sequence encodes CASQENSMNTEAFF.

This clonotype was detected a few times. The CDR3 DNA reads as TGTGCCAGCAGCTTAGTATCCACTGAAGCTTTCTTT. Translated: CASSLVSTEAFF. This rearrangement joins TRBV7-2 to TRBJ1-1; D is unclear. V was pared by 1 base and J by 4 bases, with 4 bases between. Germline lookup yields CDR1 SGHTA and CDR2 FQGNSA. This CDR3 region has 12 residues.

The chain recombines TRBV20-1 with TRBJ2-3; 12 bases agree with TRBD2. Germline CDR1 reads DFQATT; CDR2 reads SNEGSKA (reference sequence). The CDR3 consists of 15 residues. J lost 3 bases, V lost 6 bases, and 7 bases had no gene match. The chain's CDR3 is CSARTSGKVTDTQYF. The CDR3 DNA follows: TGCAGTGCCAGGACTAGCGGGAAGGTAACAGATACGCAGTATTTT.

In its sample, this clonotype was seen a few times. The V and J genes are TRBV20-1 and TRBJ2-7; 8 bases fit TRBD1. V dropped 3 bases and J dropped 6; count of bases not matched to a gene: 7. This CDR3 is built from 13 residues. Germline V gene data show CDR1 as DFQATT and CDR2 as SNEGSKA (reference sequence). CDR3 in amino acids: CSARWDRSIEQYF. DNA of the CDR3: TGCAGTGCTAGGTGGGACAGGTCCATCGAGCAGTACTTC.

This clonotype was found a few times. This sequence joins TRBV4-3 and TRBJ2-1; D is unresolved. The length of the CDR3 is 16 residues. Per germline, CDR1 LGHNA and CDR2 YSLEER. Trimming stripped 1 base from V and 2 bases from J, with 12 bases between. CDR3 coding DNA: TGCGCCAGCAGCCAAGGTTCATTCACAACCTACAATGAGCAGTTCTTC. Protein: CASSQGSFTTYNEQFF.

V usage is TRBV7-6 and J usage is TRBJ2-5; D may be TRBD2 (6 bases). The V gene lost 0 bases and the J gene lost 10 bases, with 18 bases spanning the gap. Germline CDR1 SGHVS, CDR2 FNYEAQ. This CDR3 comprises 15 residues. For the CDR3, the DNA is TGTGCCAGCAGCTTAGCATCGTGGAGGGAACTGATCCAGTACTTC. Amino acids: CASSLASWRELIQYF.

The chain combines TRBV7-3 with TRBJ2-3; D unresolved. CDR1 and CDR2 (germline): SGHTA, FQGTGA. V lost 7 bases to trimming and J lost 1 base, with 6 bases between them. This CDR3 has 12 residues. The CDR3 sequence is CASTPGTDTQYF. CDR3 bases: TGTGCCAGCACCCCGGGCACAGATACGCAGTATTTT.

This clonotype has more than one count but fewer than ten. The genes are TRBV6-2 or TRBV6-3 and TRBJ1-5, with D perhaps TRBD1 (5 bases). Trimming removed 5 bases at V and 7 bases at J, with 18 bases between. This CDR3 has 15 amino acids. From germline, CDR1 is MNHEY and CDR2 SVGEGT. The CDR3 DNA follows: TGTGCCAGCAGTCCCTTAGGGGAGGGCACCCAGCCCCAGCATTTT. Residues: CASSPLGEGTQPQHF.

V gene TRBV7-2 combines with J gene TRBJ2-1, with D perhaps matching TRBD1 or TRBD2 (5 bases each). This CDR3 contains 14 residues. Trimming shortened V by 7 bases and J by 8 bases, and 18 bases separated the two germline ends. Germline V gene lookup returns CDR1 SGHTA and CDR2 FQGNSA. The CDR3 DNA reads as TGTGCCAGCACCCCGGGGCTAGCCTTCGATGAGCAGTTCTTC. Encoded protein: CASTPGLAFDEQFF.

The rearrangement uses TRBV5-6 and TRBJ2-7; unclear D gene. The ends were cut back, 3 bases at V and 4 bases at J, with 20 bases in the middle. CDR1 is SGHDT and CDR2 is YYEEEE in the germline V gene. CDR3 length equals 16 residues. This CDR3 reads CASSSVHSRYMYEQYF. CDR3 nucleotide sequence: TGTGCCAGCAGCTCGGTCCACAGTCGGTATATGTACGAGCAGTACTTC.

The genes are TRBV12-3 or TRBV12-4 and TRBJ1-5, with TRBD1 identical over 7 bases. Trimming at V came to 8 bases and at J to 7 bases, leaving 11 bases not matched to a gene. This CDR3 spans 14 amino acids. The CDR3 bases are TGTGCCAGCCTCGGCAGGGGGGTCGGCCAGCCCCAGCATTTT. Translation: CASLGRGVGQPQHF.

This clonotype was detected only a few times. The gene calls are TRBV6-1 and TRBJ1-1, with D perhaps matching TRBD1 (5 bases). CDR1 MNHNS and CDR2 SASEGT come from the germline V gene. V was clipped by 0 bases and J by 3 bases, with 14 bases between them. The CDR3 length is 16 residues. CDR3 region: CASSEAGGQGHTEAFF. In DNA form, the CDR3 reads TGTGCCAGCAGTGAAGCAGGTGGGCAGGGCCACACTGAAGCTTTCTTT.

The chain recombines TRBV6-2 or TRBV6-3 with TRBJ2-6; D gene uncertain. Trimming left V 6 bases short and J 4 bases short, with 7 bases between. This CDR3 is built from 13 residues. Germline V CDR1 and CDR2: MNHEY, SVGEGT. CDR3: CASSPPGANVLTF. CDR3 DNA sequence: TGTGCCAGCAGCCCCCCCGGGGCCAACGTCCTGACTTTC.

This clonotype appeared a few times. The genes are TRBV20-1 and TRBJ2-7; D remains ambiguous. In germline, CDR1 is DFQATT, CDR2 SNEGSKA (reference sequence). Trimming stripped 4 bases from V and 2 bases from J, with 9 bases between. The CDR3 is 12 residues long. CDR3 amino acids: CSATSRAYEQYV. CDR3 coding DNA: TGCAGTGCTACGTCTAGGGCCTACGAGCAGTACGTC.

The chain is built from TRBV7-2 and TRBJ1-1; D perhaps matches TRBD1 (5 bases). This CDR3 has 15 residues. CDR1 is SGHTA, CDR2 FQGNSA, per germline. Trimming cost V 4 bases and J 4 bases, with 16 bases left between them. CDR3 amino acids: CASSSMAGGVTEAFF. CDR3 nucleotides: TGTGCCAGCAGCTCGATGGCGGGAGGGGTCACTGAAGCTTTCTTT.

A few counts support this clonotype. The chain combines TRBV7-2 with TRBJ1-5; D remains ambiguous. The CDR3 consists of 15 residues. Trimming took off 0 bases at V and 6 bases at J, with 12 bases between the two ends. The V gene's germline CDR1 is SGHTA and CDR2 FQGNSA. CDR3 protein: CASSLARGVGQPQHF. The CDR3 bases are TGTGCCAGCAGCTTAGCGCGCGGGGTCGGTCAGCCCCAGCATTTT. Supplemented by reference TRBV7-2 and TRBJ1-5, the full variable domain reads GAGVSQSPSNKVTEKGKDVELRCDPISGHTALYWYRQSLGQGLEFLIYFQGNSAPDKSGLPSDRFSAERTGGSVSTLTIQRTQQEDSAVYLCASSLARGVGQPQHFGDGTRLSIL.

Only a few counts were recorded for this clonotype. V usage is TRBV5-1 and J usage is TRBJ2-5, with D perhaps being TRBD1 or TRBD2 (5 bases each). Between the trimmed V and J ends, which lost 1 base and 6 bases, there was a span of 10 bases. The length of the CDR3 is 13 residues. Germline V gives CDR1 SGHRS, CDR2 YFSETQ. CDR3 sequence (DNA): TGCGCCAGCAGCTTGACCGGGGCCAAGACCCAGTACTTC. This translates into CASSLTGAKTQYF.

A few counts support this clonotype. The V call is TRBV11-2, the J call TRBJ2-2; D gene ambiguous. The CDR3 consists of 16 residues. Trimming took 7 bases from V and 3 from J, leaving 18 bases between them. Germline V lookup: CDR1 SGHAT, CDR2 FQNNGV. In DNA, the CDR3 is TGTGCCAGCATCCGATGGGTGGGCCTTGACACCGGGGAGCTGTTTTTT. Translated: CASIRWVGLDTGELFF.

The CDR3 nucleotides are TGTGCCAGCAACCCCCAGCGGGGCAGCACAGATACGCAGTATTTT. Its protein product is CASNPQRGSTDTQYF. This chain connects TRBV12-3 or TRBV12-4 to TRBJ2-3; 7 bases are a match to TRBD2. The CDR3 loop spans 15 amino acids. With V trimmed by 7 bases and J by 0 bases, 7 bases remained unmatched.

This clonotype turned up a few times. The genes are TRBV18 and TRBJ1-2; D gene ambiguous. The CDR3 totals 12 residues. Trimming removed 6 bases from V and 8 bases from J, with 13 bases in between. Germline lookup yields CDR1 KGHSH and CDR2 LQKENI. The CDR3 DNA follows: TGTGCCAGCTCGAGAGATACCGACGGCTACACCTTC. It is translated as CASSRDTDGYTF.

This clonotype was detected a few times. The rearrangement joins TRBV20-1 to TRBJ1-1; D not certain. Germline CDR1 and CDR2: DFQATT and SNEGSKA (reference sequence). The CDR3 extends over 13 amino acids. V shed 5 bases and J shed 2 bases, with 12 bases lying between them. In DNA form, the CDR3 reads TGCAGTGCTCCCTCCGCGGTCAACACTGAAGCTTTCTTT. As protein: CSAPSAVNTEAFF.

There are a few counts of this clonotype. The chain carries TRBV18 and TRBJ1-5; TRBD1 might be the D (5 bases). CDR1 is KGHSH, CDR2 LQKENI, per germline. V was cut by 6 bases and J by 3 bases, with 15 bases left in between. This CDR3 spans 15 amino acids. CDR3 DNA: TGTGCCAGCTCCACCGCTGGACACCACAATCAGCCCCAGCATTTT. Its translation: CASSTAGHHNQPQHF.

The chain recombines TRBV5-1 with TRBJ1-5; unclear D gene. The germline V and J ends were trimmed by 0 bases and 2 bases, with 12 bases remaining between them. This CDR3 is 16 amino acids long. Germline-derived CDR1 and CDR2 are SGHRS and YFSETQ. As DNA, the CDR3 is TGCGCCAGCAGCTTGGAGGCCCTGTCGGGCAATCAGCCCCAGCATTTT. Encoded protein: CASSLEALSGNQPQHF.

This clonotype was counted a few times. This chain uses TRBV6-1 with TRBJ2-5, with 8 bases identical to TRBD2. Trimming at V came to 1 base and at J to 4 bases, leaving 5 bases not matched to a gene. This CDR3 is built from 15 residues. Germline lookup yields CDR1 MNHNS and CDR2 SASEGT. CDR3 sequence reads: CASSEGPGRGETQYF. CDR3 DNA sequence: TGTGCCAGCAGTGAAGGCCCCGGGAGGGGAGAGACCCAGTACTTC.

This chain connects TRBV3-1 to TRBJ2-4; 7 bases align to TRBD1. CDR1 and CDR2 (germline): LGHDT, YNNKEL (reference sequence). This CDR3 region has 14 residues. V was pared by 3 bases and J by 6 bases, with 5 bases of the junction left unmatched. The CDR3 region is CASSQGAGGNIQYF. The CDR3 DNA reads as TGTGCCAGCAGCCAGGGGGCAGGGGGAAACATTCAGTACTTC.

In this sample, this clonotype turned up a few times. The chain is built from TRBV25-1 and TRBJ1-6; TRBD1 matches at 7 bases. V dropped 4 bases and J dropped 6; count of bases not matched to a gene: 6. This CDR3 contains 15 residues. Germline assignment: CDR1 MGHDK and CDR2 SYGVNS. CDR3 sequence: CASSVGGQINSPLHF. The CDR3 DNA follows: TGTGCCAGCAGTGTGGGGGGACAGATTAATTCACCCCTCCACTTT.